This TCR beta chain was sequenced in a study of cytomegalovirus exposure and HLA in healthy donors. At the level of the study: A subsequent analysis stated that the roughly 120 validation repertoires were run on the same platform as the approximately 610 first-cohort repertoires. Study results and caveats: Rare TCR sequences predominated, though certain public TCRs were found in many donors. Listed as cytomegalovirus-associated were around 160 TCR beta chains.

About this clone: The target antigen is unknown.

Here immunoSEQ multiplex PCR was the method, and the copy in TCRdb shows in-frame clones only, minus some. Of under 150,000 clones listed, 85% to 90% are singletons. The V gene end was trimmed by 7 bases and the J gene end by 2 bases; junction bases not matched to a gene: 7. Germline lookup yields CDR1 LNHDA and CDR2 SQIVND (reference sequence). This CDR3 has 14 amino acids. The sequenced sample consisted of PBMCs. The TCR originated in a man between 18 and 35 years old in good health and CMV-seropositive. The chain joins TRBV19 to TRBJ2-7, with TRBD1 matching over 8 bases. Here the CDR3 DNA reads TGTGCCAGTACCGCCGGGACAGGTGCCTACGAGCAGTACTTC. It specifies CASTAGTGAYEQYF.